A selection of T cell receptor beta chains follows, all from one sample in a study of identical twins. Each CDR3 protein gets one entry after TCRdb re-called the 5' RACE reads with MiXCR. The sample lists about 430,000 distinct CDR3 sequences, approximately 18% occurring once. Input material: naive T cells sorted from blood. Receptor source: a man aged 50-60 years in good health. Both conserved end residues are part of each CDR3. A D gene is named only where the DNA matches it firmly. A row's size may be missing; if present it is once, few, many or a size class.

>TRBJ1-2|many|TRBV7-8|NA
TGTGCCAGCAGCTTAAAAGGCGGAGCAGGGAGGGACGGCTACACCTTC
CASSLKGGAGRDGYTF
>TRBJ2-7|many|TRBV4-3|NA
TGCGCCAGCAGCCAAGAAAGGGGAGGACCCTACGAGCAGTACTTC
CASSQERGGPYEQYF
>TRBJ2-1|many|TRBV7-2|NA
TGTGCCAGCAGCTCAGGGGTTGAGCAGTTCTTC
CASSSGVEQFF
>TRBJ2-1|NA|TRBV4-3|TRBD1
TGCGCCAGCAGCTACCGGGACAGGGGGCGCGAGGAGCAGTTCTTC
CASSYRDRGREEQFF
>TRBJ2-1|NA|TRBV6-5|NA
TGTGCCAGCCGAGGGGGGGCGGGTGAGCAGTTCTTC
CASRGGAGEQFF
>TRBJ2-1|NA|TRBV7-9|TRBD1
TGTGCCAGCAGCTCATACAGGGGCCATGAGCAGTTCTTC
CASSSYRGHEQFF
>TRBJ1-1|NA|TRBV5-1|NA
TGCGCCAGCAGCTCGGGCCGAGGGGCGGCTTTCTTT
CASSSGRGAAFF
>TRBJ2-5|many|TRBV9|NA
TGTGCCAGCAGCGTAGACCCTCAGGGGGAGACCCAGTACTTC
CASSVDPQGETQYF
>TRBJ2-3|many|TRBV11-2|NA
TGTGCCAGCAGCTTATATGGCCTCTCCCCCACAGATACGCAGTATTTT
CASSLYGLSPTDTQYF
>TRBJ2-3|few|TRBV5-1|NA
TGCGCCAGCAGTGTGGGGGACACAGATACGCAGTATTTT
CASSVGDTDTQYF
>TRBJ2-4|NA|TRBV19|NA
TGTGCCAGTAGTATGGCCAGGGCCCCGGGCATTCAGTACTTC
CASSMARAPGIQYF
>TRBJ1-5|NA|TRBV6-2/TRBV6-3|TRBD1
TGTGCCAGCAGTTACCCCCTGACAGGGTCGGACCAGCCCCAGCATTTT
CASSYPLTGSDQPQHF
>TRBJ2-3|many|TRBV25-1|TRBD1
TGTGCCAGCAGTGACTTTCGGACAGGGGAGATTGTCCCCACAGATACGCAGTATTTT
CASSDFRTGEIVPTDTQYF
>TRBJ1-5|many|TRBV6-2/TRBV6-3|NA
TGTGCCAGCAGTTTCCGACAGGCTCAGCCCCAGCATTTT
CASSFRQAQPQHF
>TRBJ1-5|NA|TRBV4-2|NA
TGTGCCAGCAGCCAAACGTCGAGGGTCAGCAATCAGCCCCAGCATTTT
CASSQTSRVSNQPQHF
>TRBJ2-1|NA|TRBV11-2|NA
TGTGCCAGCAGCGCCTCCGGGGCGGCCTACAATGAGCAGTTCTTC
CASSASGAAYNEQFF
>TRBJ1-2|NA|TRBV11-2|NA
TGTGCCAGCAGCTTAGAGAGGGTGGGTCAACGGGGCGGCTATGGCTACACCTTC
CASSLERVGQRGGYGYTF
>TRBJ1-2|NA|TRBV15|NA
TGTGCCACCAGCCCGTCGGGGGACTATGGCTACACCTTC
CATSPSGDYGYTF
>TRBJ2-1|few|TRBV5-6|TRBD1
TGTGCCAGCAGCTTAAAAGGACAGGGAGTTTACAATGAGCAGTTCTTC
CASSLKGQGVYNEQFF
>TRBJ2-5|NA|TRBV20-1|TRBD2
TGCAGTGCTAGAGACGCAGCGGGAGGTAGAGAGACCCAGTACTTC
CSARDAAGGRETQYF
>TRBJ2-1|NA|TRBV27|NA
TGTGCCAGCAGTTTACCGCCGGTGGGGGCGCGCAATGAGCAGTTCTTC
CASSLPPVGARNEQFF
>TRBJ2-5|few|TRBV9|NA
TGTGCCAGCAGCCAGACAATCAGGGAGACCCAGTACTTC
CASSQTIRETQYF
>TRBJ2-1|many|TRBV5-1|NA
TGCGCCAGCAGCTTGGTTGGCGCGGCTTACAATGAGCAGTTCTTC
CASSLVGAAYNEQFF
>TRBJ1-2|many|TRBV14|NA
TGTGCCAGCAGCCAACCCGGGACGGACTATGGCTACACCTTC
CASSQPGTDYGYTF
>TRBJ2-1|NA|TRBV3-1|NA
TGTGCCAGCTACAAGAGCAGAAACGGAAACACGCATGAGCAGTTCTTC
CASYKSRNGNTHEQFF
>TRBJ2-7|NA|TRBV9|NA
TGTGCCAGCAGCGCCGGTGCACAGCTGACCTACGAGCAGTACTTC
CASSAGAQLTYEQYF
>TRBJ2-2|NA|TRBV20-1|TRBD2
TGCAGTGCTAGGGAAACTAGCGCCGGGGAGCTGTTTTTT
CSARETSAGELFF
>TRBJ1-1|NA|TRBV7-2|NA
TGTGCCAGCAGCTTAGGATTGGGGGTAGGCACTGAAGCTTTCTTT
CASSLGLGVGTEAFF
>TRBJ2-1|many|TRBV6-5|NA
TGTGCCAGCAGTTACTCGGGCAGAAACAATGAGCAGTTCTTC
CASSYSGRNNEQFF
>TRBJ1-2|few|TRBV3-1|NA
TGTGCCAGCAGCTCCAGCCCAGAGATCGGCTACACCTTC
CASSSSPEIGYTF
>TRBJ2-7|few|TRBV25-1|TRBD2
TGTGCCAGCAGTGTAGCGGGAGGGTACTACGAGCAGTACTTC
CASSVAGGYYEQYF
>TRBJ2-1|many|TRBV20-1|TRBD2
TGCAGTGCTAGAGACGGACTAGCCTCCTACAATGAGCAGTTCTTC
CSARDGLASYNEQFF
>TRBJ2-2|many|TRBV7-9|TRBD1
TGTGCCAGCAGCTTGGGGGGACAGGGCGACACCGGGGAGCTGTTTTTT
CASSLGGQGDTGELFF
>TRBJ1-5|few|TRBV5-5|NA
TGTGCCAGCAGCTTGGGTCAGGAGGTTCAGCCCCAGCATTTT
CASSLGQEVQPQHF
>TRBJ1-2|many|TRBV5-5|NA
TGTGCCAGCAGCGCCGGACCGGCCGGGTATGGCTACACCTTC
CASSAGPAGYGYTF
>TRBJ2-1|many|TRBV7-9|TRBD1
TGTGCCAGCAGCATCGGACAGGCCATATACAATGAGCAGTTCTTC
CASSIGQAIYNEQFF
>TRBJ2-7|few|TRBV7-8|NA
TGTGCCAGCAGCTTAATCCTCCACCTCAACCCCTACGAGCAGTACTTC
CASSLILHLNPYEQYF
>TRBJ2-2|many|TRBV7-9|NA
TGTGCCAGCAGCTTACCCCAGGCGAACACCGGGGAGCTGTTTTTT
CASSLPQANTGELFF
>TRBJ2-5|NA|TRBV15|TRBD1
TGTGCCACCAGCTGGGGACAGGGGTACCAAGAGACCCAGTACTTC
CATSWGQGYQETQYF